This TCR beta chain was obtained from a study of OX40 agonist ivuxolimab in advanced cancers. Study-wide background: Mean age 60 years, range roughly 23 to 79; nearly 85% male. Study-level findings and limits: Among the lowest levels of clonal expansion were found in partial responders at 0.1-3.0 mg/kg. Expanded clones tended on average to be more numerous among CD8+ T cells than CD4+.

Measured with immunoSEQ multiplex PCR; TCRdb has only the in-frame clones, and not every one. Among about 77,000 clones listed, more than 80% were seen once. V was pared by 7 bases and J by 5 bases, with 8 bases between. Germline CDR1 and CDR2: SGHTA and FQGNSA. The CDR3 is made up of 11 amino acids. This clone has just one count. Its specificity is not known. V is TRBV7-2 and J is TRBJ2-5; D uncertain. This TCR came from an adult with an advanced solid tumor such as melanoma, head and neck, liver or kidney cancer. The sample in question was CD4+ or CD8+ T cells sorted from blood, obtained in a trial of the OX40 agonist ivuxolimab. CDR3 in amino acids: CASTLGETQYF. CDR3 nucleotides: TGTGCCAGCACCCTGGGCGAGACCCAGTACTTC.